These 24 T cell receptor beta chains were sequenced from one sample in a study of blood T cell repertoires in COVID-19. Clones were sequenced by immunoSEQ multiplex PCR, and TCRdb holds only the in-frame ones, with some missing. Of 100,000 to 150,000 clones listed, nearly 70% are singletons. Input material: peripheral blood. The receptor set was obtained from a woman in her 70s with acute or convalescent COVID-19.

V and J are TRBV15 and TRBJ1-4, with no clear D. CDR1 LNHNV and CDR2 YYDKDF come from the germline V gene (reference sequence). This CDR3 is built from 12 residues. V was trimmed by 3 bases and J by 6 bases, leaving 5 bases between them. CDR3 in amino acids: CATSRGDEKLFF. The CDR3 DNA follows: TGTGCCACCAGCAGGGGAGATGAAAAACTGTTTTTT.

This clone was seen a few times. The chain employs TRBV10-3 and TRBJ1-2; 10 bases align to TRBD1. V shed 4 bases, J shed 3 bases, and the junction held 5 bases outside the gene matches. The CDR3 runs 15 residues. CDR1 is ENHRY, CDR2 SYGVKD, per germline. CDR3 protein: CAISGETGGDYGYTF. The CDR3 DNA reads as TGTGCCATCAGTGGTGAGACAGGGGGCGACTATGGCTACACCTTC.

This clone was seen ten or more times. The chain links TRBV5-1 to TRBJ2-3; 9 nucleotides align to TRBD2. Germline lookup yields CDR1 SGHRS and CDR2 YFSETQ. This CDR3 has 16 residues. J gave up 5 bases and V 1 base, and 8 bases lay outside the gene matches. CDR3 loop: CASSLPASGTEDTQYF. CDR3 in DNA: TGCGCCAGCAGCTTGCCGGCTAGCGGGACAGAAGATACGCAGTATTTT.

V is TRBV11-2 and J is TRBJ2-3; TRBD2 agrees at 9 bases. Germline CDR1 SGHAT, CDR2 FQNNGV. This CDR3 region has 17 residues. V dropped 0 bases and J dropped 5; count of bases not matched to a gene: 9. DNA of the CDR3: TGTGCCAGCAGCTTAGATAGGGTAGCGGGAGCGTTAGATACGCAGTATTTT. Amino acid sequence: CASSLDRVAGALDTQYF.

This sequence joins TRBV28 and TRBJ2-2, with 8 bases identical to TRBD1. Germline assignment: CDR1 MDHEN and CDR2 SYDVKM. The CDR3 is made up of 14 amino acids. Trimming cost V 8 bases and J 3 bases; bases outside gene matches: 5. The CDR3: CASLGQAYTGELFF. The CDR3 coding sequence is TGTGCCAGCTTGGGACAGGCGTACACCGGGGAGCTGTTTTTT.

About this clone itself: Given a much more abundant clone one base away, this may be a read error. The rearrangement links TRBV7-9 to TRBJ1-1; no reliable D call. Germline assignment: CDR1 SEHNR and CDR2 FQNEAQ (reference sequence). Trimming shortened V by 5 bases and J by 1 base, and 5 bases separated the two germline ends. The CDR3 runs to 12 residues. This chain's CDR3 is CASSRGNTEAFF. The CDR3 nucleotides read TGTGCCAGCAGCCGAGGGAACACTGAAGCTTTCTTT.

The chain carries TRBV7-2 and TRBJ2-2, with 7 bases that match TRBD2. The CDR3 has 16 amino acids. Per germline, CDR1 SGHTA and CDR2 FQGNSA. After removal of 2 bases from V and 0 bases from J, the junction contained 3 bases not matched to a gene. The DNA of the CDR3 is TGTGCCAGCAGCTTATATGGGACTACGAACACCGGGGAGCTGTTTTTT. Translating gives CASSLYGTTNTGELFF.

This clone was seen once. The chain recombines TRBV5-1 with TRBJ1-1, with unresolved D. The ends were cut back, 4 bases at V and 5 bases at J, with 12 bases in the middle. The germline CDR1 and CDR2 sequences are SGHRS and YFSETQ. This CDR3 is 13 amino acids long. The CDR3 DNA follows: TGCGCCAGCAGCAGAGCGGGTGGGACTGAAGCTTTCTTT. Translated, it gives CASSRAGGTEAFF. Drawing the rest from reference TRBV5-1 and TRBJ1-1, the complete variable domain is KAGVTQTPRYLIKTRGQQVTLSCSPISGHRSVSWYQQTPGQGLQFLFEYFSETQRNKGNFPGRFSGRQFSNSRSEMNVSTLELGDSALYLCASSRAGGTEAFFGQGTRLTVV.

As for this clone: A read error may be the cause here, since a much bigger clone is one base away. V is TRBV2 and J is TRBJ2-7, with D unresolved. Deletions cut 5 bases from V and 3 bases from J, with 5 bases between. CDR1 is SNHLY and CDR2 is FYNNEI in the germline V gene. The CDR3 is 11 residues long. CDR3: CASSSGYEQYF. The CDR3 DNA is TGTGCCAGCAGTTCAGGCTACGAGCAGTACTTC.

The CDR3 loop is CASSQDPGVQETQYF. CDR3 bases: TGCGCCAGCAGCCAAGACCCCGGGGTCCAAGAGACCCAGTACTTC. V and J are TRBV4-3 and TRBJ2-5; D possibly corresponds to TRBD2 (5 bases). Trimming pared 0 bases from V and 1 base from J, leaving 9 bases between. Germline CDR1 is LGHNA and CDR2 is YSLEER. The CDR3 has 15 residues.

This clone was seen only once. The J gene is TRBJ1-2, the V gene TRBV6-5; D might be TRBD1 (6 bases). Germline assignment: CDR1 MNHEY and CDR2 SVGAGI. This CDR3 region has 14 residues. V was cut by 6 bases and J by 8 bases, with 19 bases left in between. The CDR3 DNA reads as TGTGCCAGCAGGAAACTACAGGGTGGTCACGGCTACACCTTC. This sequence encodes CASRKLQGGHGYTF.

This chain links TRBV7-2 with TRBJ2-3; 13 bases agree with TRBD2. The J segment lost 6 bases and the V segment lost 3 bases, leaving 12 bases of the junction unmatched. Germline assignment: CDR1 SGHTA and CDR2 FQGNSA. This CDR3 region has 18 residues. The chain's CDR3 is CASSFPTSGGVSVDTQYF. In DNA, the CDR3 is TGTGCCAGCAGCTTCCCAACTAGCGGGGGGGTCTCCGTGGATACGCAGTATTTT.

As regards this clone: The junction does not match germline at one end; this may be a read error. CDR3 in amino acids: CASRLFTGLNSYEQYF. The CDR3 DNA follows: TGTGCCAGCAGATTATTTACGGGACTGAACTCCTACGAGCAGTACTTC. J is TRBJ2-7 and V is TRBV27; D possibly corresponds to TRBD2 (6 bases). CDR3 length: 16 residues. Germline CDR1 MNHEY, CDR2 SMNVEV (reference sequence).

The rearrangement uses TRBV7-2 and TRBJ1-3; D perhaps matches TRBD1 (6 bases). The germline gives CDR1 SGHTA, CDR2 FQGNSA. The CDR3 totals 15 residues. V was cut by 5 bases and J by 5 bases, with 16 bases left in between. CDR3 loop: CASSPPSDSRNTIYF. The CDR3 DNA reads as TGTGCCAGCAGCCCGCCCTCGGACAGCCGAAACACCATATATTTT.

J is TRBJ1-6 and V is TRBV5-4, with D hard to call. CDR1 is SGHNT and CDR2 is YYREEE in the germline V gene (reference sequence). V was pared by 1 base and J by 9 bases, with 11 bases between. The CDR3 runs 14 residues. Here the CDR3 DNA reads TGTGCCAGCAGCTTGATCACCCGAGGTTCACCCCTCCACTTT. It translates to CASSLITRGSPLHF. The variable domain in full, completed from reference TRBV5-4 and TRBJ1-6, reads ETGVTQSPTHLIKTRGQQVTLRCSSQSGHNTVSWYQQALGQGPQFIFQYYREEENGRGNFPPRFSGLQFPNYSSELNVNALELDDSALYLCASSLITRGSPLHFGNGTRLTVT.

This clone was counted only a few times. CDR3 residues: CASSFRGTDYEQYF. The DNA for the CDR3 is TGTGCCAGCAGCTTCCGGGGTACCGACTACGAGCAGTACTTC. The chain couples TRBV7-6 to TRBJ2-7, with a possible D match to TRBD2 (5 bases). The CDR3 is 14 residues long. V lost 3 bases and J lost 3, with 12 bases in between. Germline V gene data show CDR1 as SGHVS and CDR2 as FNYEAQ.

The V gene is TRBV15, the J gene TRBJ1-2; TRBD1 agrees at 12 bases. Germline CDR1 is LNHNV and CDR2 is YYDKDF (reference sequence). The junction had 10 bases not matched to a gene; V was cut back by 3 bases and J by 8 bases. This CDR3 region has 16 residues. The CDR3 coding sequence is TGTGCCACCAGCAGGTCCCGGGACAGGGGGCCACAGGGCTACACCTTC. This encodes CATSRSRDRGPQGYTF.

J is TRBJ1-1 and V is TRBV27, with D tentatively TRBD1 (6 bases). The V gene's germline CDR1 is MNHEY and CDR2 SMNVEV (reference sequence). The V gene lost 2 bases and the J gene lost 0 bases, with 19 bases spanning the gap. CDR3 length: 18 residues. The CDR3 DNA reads TGTGCCAGCAGTTTAGCGGGGGGCGGAAGGATCATGAACACTGAAGCTTTCTTT. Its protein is CASSLAGGGRIMNTEAFF.

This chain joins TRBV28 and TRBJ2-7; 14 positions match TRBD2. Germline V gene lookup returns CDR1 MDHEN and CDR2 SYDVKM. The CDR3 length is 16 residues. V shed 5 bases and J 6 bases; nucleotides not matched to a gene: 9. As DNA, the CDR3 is TGTGCCAGCAGTGACGGGACTAGCGGGAGAAACCGCGAGCAGTACTTC. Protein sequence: CASSDGTSGRNREQYF.

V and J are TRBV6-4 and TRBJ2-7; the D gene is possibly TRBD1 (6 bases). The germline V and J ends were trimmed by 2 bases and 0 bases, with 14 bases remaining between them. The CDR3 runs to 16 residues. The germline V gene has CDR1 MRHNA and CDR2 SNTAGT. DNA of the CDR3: TGTGCCAGCAGTGACCCAGGGGACGGCCACTCCTACGAGCAGTACTTC. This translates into CASSDPGDGHSYEQYF.

The CDR3 DNA is TGTGCCAGCAGTTACTCGGGACAGAATCAGCCCCAGCATTTT. Translated: CASSYSGQNQPQHF. The chain combines TRBV6-2 or TRBV6-3 with TRBJ1-5; 7 bases are shared with TRBD1. V lost 0 bases, J lost 4 bases, and 0 bases stayed unmatched. This CDR3 contains 14 residues. Germline CDR1 and CDR2: MNHEY and SVGEGT.

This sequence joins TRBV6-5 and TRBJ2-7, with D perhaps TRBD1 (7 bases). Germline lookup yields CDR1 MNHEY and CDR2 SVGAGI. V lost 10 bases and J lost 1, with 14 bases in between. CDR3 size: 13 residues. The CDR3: CATWSGGSYEQYF. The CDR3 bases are TGTGCCACCTGGTCAGGGGGGTCCTACGAGCAGTACTTC.

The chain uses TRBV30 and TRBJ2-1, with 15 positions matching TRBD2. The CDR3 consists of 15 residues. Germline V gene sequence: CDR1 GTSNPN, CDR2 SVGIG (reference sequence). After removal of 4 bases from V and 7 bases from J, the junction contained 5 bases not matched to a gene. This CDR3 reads CAWTEGLAGGNEQFF. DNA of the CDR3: TGTGCCTGGACTGAGGGACTAGCGGGAGGAAATGAGCAGTTCTTC.

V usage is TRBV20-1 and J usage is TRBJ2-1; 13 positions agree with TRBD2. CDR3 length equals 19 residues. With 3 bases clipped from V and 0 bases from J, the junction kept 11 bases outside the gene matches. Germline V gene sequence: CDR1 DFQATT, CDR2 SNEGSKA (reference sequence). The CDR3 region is CSASGGTSGTISSYNEQFF. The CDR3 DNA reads TGCAGTGCTAGTGGCGGGACTAGCGGGACTATAAGCTCCTACAATGAGCAGTTCTTC.